The 7 T cell receptor beta chains below all came from one sample that was sequenced in a study of T cells after somatic rescue of genetic block. The data were produced by immunoSEQ multiplex PCR, yet TCRdb's version contains in-frame clones alone and is incomplete. The sample yields tens of thousands of clones, roughly 96% seen once. Sample: peripheral blood mononuclear cells (PBMCs). The receptor set was obtained from a child under two years old.

The J gene is TRBJ2-1, the V gene TRBV4-2; 10 nucleotides align to TRBD2. The CDR3 has 17 amino acids. With 2 bases clipped from V and 0 bases from J, the junction kept 4 bases outside the gene matches. CDR1 is LGHNA, CDR2 YNFKEQ, per germline. The CDR3 bases are TGTGCCAGCAGCCAACTAGCGGGGGTGAGCTCCTACAATGAGCAGTTCTTC. Translation gives CASSQLAGVSSYNEQFF.

The J gene is TRBJ1-5, the V gene TRBV2, with D perhaps matching TRBD1 (6 bases). This CDR3 spans 12 amino acids. Per germline, CDR1 SNHLY and CDR2 FYNNEI. The germline V and J ends were trimmed by 3 bases and 6 bases, with 6 bases remaining between them. CDR3 residues: CASSDRGQPQHF. The DNA of the CDR3 is TGTGCCAGCAGTGACAGGGGTCAGCCCCAGCATTTT. Drawing the rest from reference TRBV2 and TRBJ1-5, the complete variable domain is EPEVTQTPSHQVTQMGQEVILRCVPISNHLYFYWYRQILGQKVEFLVSFYNNEISEKSEIFDDQFSVERPDGSNFTLKIRSTKLEDSAMYFCASSDRGQPQHFGDGTRLSIL.

The rearrangement links TRBV7-7 to TRBJ1-2, with no clear D. Trimming removed 5 bases at V and 4 bases at J, with 17 bases between. Looked up from germline, CDR1 is SSHAT and CDR2 is FNYEAQ (reference sequence). This CDR3 region has 15 residues. CDR3 DNA: TGTGCCAGCAGCATTTCGGGCCGAAAGACCTATGGCTACACCTTC. As protein: CASSISGRKTYGYTF.

The chain joins TRBV5-8 to TRBJ1-1, with D possibly TRBD1 on 5 matching bases. The CDR3 runs to 11 residues. V was trimmed by 3 bases and J by 7 bases, leaving 7 bases between them. Germline CDR1 reads SGHTS; CDR2 reads YDEGEE. CDR3 sequence (DNA): TGTGCCAGCAGCTGGGACGTTGAAGCTTTCTTT. Translated: CASSWDVEAFF.

The gene calls are TRBV6-1 and TRBJ2-3, with D perhaps matching TRBD1 or TRBD2 (5 bases each). V lost 5 bases to trimming and J lost 0 bases, with 12 bases between them. The CDR3 covers 15 residues. Germline V gives CDR1 MNHNS, CDR2 SASEGT. The CDR3 nucleotides read TGTGCCAGCAGTCAGGGTGGCGGGAGCACAGATACGCAGTATTTT. Amino acids: CASSQGGGSTDTQYF.

The genes are TRBV2 and TRBJ2-5; D gene unclear. This CDR3 region has 13 residues. Deletions cut 3 bases from V and 0 bases from J, with 5 bases between. Germline-derived CDR1 and CDR2 are SNHLY and FYNNEI. The CDR3 DNA reads as TGTGCCAGCAGTGACAGGTACCAAGAGACCCAGTACTTC. It is translated as CASSDRYQETQYF.

This chain uses TRBV27 with TRBJ2-1, with a weak D call TRBD2 (5 bases). CDR1 is MNHEY and CDR2 is SMNVEV in the germline V gene (reference sequence). V was trimmed by 3 bases and J by 5 bases, leaving 11 bases between them. The CDR3 length is 14 residues. CDR3 sequence reads: CASSFWGVNNEQFF. Written as DNA, the CDR3 is TGTGCCAGCAGTTTTTGGGGAGTCAACAATGAGCAGTTCTTC.